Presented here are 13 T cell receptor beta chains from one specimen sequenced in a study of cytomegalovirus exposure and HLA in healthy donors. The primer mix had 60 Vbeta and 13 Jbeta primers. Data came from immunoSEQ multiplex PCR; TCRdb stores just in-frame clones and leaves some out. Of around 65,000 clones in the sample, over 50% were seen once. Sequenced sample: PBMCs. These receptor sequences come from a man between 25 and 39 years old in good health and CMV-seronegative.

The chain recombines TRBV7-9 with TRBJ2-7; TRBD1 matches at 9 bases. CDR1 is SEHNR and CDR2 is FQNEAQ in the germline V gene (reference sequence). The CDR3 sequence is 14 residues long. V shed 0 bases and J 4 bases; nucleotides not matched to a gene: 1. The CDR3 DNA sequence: TGTGCCAGCAGCTTAGCGACAGGGGGGTACGAGCAGTACTTC. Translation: CASSLATGGYEQYF.

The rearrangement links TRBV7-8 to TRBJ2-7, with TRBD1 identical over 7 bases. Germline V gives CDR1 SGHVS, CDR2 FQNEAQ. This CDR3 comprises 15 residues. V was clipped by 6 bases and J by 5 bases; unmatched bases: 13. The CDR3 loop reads CASSPSTGQPHEQYF. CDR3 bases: TGTGCCAGCAGTCCGTCGACAGGGCAGCCCCACGAGCAGTACTTC.

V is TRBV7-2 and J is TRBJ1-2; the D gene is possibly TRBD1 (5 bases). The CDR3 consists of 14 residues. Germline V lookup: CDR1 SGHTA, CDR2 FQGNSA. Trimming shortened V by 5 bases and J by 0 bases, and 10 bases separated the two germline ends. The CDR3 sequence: CASSNDRTNYGYTF. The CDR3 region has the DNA TGTGCCAGCAGCAATGACAGAACTAACTATGGCTACACCTTC.

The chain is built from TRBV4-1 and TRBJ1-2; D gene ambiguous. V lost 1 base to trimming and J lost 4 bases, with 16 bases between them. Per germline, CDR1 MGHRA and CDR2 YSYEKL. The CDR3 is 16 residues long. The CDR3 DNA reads TGCGCCAGCAGCCAAGCTCCGGGTACGGTATCCTATGGCTACACCTTC. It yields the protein CASSQAPGTVSYGYTF.

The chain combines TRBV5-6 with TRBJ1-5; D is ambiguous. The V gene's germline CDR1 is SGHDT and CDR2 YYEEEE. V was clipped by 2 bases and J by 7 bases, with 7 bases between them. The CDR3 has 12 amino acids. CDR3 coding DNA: TGTGCCAGCAGCTTAACCGGGCAGCCCCAGCATTTT. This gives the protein CASSLTGQPQHF.

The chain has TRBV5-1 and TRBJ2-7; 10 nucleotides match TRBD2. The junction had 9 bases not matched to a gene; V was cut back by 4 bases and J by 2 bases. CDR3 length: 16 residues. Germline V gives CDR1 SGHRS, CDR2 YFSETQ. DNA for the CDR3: TGCGCCAGCAGCATTGCCGGGACTAGCGAGCCCTACGAGCAGTACTTC. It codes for CASSIAGTSEPYEQYF.

CDR3 region: CASSLTGPYEQYF. The CDR3 nucleotides read TGTGCCAGCAGTTTAACAGGCCCCTACGAGCAGTACTTC. The chain combines TRBV27 with TRBJ2-7; D possibly corresponds to TRBD1 (5 bases). CDR3 length: 13 residues. CDR1 is MNHEY and CDR2 is SMNVEV in the germline V gene (reference sequence). V was pared by 2 bases and J by 2 bases, with 7 bases between.

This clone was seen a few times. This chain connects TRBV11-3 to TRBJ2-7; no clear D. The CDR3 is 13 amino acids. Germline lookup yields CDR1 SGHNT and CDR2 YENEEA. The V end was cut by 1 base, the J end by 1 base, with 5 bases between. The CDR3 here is CASSLGASYEQYF. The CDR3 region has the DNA TGTGCCAGCAGCTTAGGAGCTTCCTACGAGCAGTACTTC.

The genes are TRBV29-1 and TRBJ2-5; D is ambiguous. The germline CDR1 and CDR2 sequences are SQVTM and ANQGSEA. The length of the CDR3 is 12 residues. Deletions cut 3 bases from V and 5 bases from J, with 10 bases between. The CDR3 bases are TGCAGCGTTGATGTCGTGAGGGAGACCCAGTACTTC. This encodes CSVDVVRETQYF. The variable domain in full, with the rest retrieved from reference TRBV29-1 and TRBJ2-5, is SAVISQKPSRDICQRGTSLTIQCQVDSQVTMMFWYRQQPGQSLTLIATANQGSEATYESGFVIDKFPISRPNLTFSTLTVSNMSPEDSSIYLCSVDVVRETQYFGPGTRLLVL.

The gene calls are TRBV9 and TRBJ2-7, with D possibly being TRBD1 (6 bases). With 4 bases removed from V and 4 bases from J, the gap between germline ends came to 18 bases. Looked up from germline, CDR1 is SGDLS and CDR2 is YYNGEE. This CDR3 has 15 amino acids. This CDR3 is CASSPNHRARYEQYF. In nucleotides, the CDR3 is TGTGCCAGCAGCCCTAACCACAGGGCTAGGTACGAGCAGTACTTC.

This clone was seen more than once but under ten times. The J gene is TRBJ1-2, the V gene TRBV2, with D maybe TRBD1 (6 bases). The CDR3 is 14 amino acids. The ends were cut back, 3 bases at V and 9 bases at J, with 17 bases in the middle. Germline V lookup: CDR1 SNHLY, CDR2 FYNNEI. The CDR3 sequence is CASSDYRDSVSYTF. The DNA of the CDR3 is TGTGCCAGCAGTGATTACAGGGATTCTGTGAGCTACACCTTC.

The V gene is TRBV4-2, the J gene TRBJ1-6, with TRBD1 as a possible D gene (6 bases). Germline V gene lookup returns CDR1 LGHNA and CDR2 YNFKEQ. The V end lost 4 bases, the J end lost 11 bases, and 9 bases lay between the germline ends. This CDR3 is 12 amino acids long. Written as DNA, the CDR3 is TGTGCCAGCAGCCCCACAGGGACACCCCTCCACTTT. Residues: CASSPTGTPLHF.

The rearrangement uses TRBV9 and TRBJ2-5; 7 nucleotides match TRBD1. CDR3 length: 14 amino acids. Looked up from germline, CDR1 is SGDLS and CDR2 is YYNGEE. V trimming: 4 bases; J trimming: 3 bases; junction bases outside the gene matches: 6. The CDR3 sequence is CASSTGEREETQYF. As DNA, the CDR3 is TGTGCCAGCAGCACAGGGGAACGGGAAGAGACCCAGTACTTC.